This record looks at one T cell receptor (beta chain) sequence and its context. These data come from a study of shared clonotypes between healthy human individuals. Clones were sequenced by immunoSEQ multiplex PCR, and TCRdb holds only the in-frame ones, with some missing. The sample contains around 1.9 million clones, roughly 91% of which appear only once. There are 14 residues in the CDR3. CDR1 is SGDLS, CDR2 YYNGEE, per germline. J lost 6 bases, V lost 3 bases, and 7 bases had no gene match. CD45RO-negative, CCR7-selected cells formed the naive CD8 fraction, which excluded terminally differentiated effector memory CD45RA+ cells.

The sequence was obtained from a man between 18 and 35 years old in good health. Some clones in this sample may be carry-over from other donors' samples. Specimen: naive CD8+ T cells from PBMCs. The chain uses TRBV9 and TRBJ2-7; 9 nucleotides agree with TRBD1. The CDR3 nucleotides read TGTGCCAGCAGCGGGTGGGGACAGGGTGGCGAGCAGTACTTC. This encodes CASSGWGQGGEQYF. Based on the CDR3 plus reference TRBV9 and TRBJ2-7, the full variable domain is DSGVTQTPKHLITATGQRVTLRCSPRSGDLSVYWYQQSLDQGLQFLIQYYNGEERAKGNILERFSAQQFPDLHSELNLSSLELGDSALYFCASSGWGQGGEQYFGPGTRLTVT.